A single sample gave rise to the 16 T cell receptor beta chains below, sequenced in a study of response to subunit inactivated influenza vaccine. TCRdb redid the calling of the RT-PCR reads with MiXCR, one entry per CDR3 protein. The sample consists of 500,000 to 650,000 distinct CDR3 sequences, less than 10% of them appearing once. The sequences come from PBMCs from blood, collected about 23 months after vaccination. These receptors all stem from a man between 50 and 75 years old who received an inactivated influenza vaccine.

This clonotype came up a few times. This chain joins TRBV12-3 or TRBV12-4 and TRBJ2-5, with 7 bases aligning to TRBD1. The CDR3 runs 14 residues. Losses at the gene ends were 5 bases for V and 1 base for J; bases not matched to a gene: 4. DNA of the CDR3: TGTGCCAGCAGTCGGGACAGTTTCCAAGAGACCCAGTACTTC. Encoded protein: CASSRDSFQETQYF.

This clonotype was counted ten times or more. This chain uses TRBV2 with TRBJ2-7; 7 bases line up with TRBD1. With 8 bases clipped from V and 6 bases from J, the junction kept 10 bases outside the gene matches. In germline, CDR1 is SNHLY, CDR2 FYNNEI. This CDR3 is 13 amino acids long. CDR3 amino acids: CASLQDRDREQYF. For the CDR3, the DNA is TGTGCCAGCTTACAAGACAGGGATCGCGAGCAGTACTTC.

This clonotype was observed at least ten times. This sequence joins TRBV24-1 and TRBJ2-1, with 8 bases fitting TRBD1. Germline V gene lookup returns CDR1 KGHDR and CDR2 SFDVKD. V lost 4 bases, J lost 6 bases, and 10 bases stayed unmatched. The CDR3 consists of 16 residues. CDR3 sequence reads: CATSEFRLTGGNEQFF. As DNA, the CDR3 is TGTGCCACCAGTGAATTCCGACTCACAGGGGGCAATGAGCAGTTCTTC.

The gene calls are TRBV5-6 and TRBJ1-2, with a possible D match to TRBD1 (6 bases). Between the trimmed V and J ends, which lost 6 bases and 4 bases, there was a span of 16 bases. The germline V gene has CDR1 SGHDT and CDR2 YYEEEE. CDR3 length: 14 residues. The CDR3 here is CASNLRRGTYGYTF. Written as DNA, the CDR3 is TGTGCCAGCAATTTACGGAGGGGGACCTATGGCTACACCTTC. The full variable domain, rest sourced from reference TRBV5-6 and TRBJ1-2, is DAGVTQSPTHLIKTRGQQVTLRCSPKSGHDTVSWYQQALGQGPQFIFQYYEEEERQRGNFPDRFSGHQFPNYSSELNVNALLLGDSALYLCASNLRRGTYGYTFGSGTRLTVV.

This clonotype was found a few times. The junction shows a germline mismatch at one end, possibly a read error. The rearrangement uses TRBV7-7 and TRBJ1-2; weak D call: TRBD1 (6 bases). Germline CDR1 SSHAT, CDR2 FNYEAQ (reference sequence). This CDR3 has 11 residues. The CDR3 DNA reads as TGTGCTAGCAGCGGACAGTATGGCTACACCTTC. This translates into CASSGQYGYTF.

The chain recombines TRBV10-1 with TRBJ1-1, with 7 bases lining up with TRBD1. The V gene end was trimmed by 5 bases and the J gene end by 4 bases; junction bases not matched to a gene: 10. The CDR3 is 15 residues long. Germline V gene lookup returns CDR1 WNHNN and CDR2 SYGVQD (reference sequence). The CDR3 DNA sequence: TGCGCCAGCAGTTACGACAGGGTAGGGAGCACTGAAGCTTTCTTT. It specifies CASSYDRVGSTEAFF.

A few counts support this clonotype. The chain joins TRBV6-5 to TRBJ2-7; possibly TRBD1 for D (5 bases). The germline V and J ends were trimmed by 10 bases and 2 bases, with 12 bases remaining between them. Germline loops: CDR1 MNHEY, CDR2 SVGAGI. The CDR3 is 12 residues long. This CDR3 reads CATTGPAYEQYF. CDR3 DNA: TGTGCCACCACAGGTCCGGCCTACGAGCAGTACTTC.

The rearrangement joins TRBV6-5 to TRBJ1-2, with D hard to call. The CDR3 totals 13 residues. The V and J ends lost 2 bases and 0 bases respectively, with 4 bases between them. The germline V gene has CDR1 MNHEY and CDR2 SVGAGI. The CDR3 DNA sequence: TGTGCCAGCAGTTACAGAGCTAACTATGGCTACACCTTC. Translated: CASSYRANYGYTF.

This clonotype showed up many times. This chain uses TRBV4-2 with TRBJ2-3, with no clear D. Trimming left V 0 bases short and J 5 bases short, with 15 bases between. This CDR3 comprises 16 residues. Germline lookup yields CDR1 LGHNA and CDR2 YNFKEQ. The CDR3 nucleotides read TGTGCCAGCAGCCAAGAGGTAGTAACCGTCGGAGATACGCAGTATTTT. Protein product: CASSQEVVTVGDTQYF.

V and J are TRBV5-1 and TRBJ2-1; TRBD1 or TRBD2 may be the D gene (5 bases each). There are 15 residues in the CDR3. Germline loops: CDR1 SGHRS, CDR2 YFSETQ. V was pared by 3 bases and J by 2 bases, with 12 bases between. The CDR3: CASSSQGATYNEQFF. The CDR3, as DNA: TGCGCCAGCAGCTCTCAGGGAGCCACCTACAATGAGCAGTTCTTC.

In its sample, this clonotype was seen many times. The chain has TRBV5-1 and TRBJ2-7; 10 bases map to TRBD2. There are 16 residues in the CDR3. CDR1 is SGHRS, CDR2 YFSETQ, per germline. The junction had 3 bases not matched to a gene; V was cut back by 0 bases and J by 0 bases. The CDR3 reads CASSLALAGDSYEQYF. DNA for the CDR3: TGCGCCAGCAGCTTGGCCCTAGCGGGGGACTCCTACGAGCAGTACTTC.

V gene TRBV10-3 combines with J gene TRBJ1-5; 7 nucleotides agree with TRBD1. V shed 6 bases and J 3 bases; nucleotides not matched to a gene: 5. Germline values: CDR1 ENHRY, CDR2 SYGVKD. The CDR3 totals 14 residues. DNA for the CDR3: TGTGCCATCAGGGGACAGTCTCCCAATCAGCCCCAGCATTTT. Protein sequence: CAIRGQSPNQPQHF.

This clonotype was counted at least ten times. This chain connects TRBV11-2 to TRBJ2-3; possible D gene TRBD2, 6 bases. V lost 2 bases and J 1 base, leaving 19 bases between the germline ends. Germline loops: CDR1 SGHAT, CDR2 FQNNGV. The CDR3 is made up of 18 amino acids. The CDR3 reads CASSLYGRAGRGTDTQYF. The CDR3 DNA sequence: TGTGCCAGCAGCTTATATGGTAGGGCGGGAAGAGGCACAGATACGCAGTATTTT.

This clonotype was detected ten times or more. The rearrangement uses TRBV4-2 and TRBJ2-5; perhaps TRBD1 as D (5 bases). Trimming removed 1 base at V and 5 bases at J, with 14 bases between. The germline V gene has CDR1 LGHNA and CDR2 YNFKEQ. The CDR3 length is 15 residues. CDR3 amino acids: CASSQGAGSWETQYF. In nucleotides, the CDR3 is TGTGCCAGCAGCCAAGGGGCAGGGTCGTGGGAGACCCAGTACTTC.

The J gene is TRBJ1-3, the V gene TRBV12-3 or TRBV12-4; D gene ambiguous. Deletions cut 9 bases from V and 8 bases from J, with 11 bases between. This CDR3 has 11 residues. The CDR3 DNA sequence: TGTGCCAGTTCCCCGACTTACACCATATATTTT. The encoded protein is CASSPTYTIYF.

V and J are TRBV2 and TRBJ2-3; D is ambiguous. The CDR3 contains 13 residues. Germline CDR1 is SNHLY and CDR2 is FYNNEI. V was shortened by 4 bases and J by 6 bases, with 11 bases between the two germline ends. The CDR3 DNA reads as TGTGCCAGCAGTGGGGCCGAGTCGGATACGCAGTATTTT. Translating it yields CASSGAESDTQYF.